This record covers a single TCR beta chain. Its antigen remains unidentified. The data were taken from a study of blood T cells in healthy people across ages. The study's findings and limits: Unknown CMV status may confound age-related changes in expanded clones. TCR beta diversity tracked closely with naive T cell percentage.

Primed by a sample-barcoded 5' primer and a J-beta primer mix, a second PCR proceeded for roughly 7 to 11 cycles. A template-switch adaptor that had 12 random nucleotides put a tag on each cDNA molecule. TCRdb passed the 5' RACE reads through MiXCR, listing each CDR3 protein once. The sample includes more than 1.4 million distinct CDR3 sequences, roughly 40% of them seen just once. This CDR3 comprises 17 residues. Deletions cut 0 bases from V and 3 bases from J, with 15 bases between. Germline V lookup: CDR1 MGHDK, CDR2 SYGVNS. The clonotype originates from a woman in her late teens or twenties in good health. This rearrangement joins TRBV25-1 to TRBJ1-3; the D gene is possibly TRBD1 (5 bases). The sequenced material came from blood. This CDR3 is CASSEYGGTPRGNTIYF. Written as DNA, the CDR3 is TGTGCCAGCAGTGAATATGGGGGAACACCTCGTGGAAACACCATATATTTT.